The clone carrying this TCR beta chain has at least ten counts. These data originate in a study of early T cells in non-severe SARS-CoV-2 infection. Study as a whole: Investigators sequenced bulk RNA drawn from unsorted whole blood, and chains remained unpaired.

CDR1 is LGHNA, CDR2 YSLEER, per germline. CDR3 length: 15 amino acids. V lost 6 bases and J 7 bases, leaving 18 bases between the germline ends. Unique molecular identifier tags were affixed to discrete cDNA molecules. One entry per CDR3 protein results from TCRdb running MiXCR on the 5' RACE reads. The sample has approximately 76,000 distinct CDR3 sequences, about 12% seen once. This TCR came from an adult who was a healthcare worker with PCR-confirmed SARS-CoV-2 infection or an uninfected control (not recorded which). The material sequenced was whole blood. The chain links TRBV4-3 to TRBJ1-4, with D unresolved. CDR3 amino acids: CASSPFSGEGEKLFF. The CDR3 DNA follows: TGCGCCAGCAGTCCCTTCTCCGGGGAGGGTGAAAAACTGTTTTTT.